Listed below are T cell receptor beta chains from one sample, sequenced in a study of cytomegalovirus exposure and HLA in healthy donors. Some clones are missing from TCRdb's copy, which holds only in-frame ones; the method was immunoSEQ multiplex PCR. The sample holds 110,000 or so clones, 67% seen once. The specimen was PBMCs. These receptors came from a man aged 18 to 29 in good health and CMV-seropositive. Each CDR3 is given without its conserved first and last residue. A D gene is named only where the DNA matches it firmly.

CDR3aa,j_gene,len,d_gene,v_gene
ASSFLGGSAETQY,TRBJ2-5,13,-,TRBV11-2
ASRTGAGVNSPLH,TRBJ1-6,13,TRBD1,TRBV6-1
ASSLPGNQPQH,TRBJ1-5,11,-,TRBV7-2
SVASSGREQF,TRBJ2-1,10,TRBD2,TRBV29-1
ASSLRGGTDTQY,TRBJ2-3,12,TRBD2,TRBV7-2
ASSQDTSFTAGELF,TRBJ2-2,14,-,TRBV4-1
ASIEITGTGPQH,TRBJ1-5,12,-,TRBV19
SVERGQVEDTQY,TRBJ2-3,12,-,TRBV29-1
ASSVEGLLAGGFRTDTQY,TRBJ2-3,18,TRBD2,TRBV9
ASSWAVNEKLF,TRBJ1-4,11,-,TRBV5-6
ASSQDRGYEQY,TRBJ2-7,11,-,TRBV4-2
SARTGDSTDTQY,TRBJ2-3,12,TRBD1,TRBV29-1
ASSPRQGGSYGYT,TRBJ1-2,13,TRBD1,TRBV11-3
ASRGGSGNSPLH,TRBJ1-6,12,-,TRBV28